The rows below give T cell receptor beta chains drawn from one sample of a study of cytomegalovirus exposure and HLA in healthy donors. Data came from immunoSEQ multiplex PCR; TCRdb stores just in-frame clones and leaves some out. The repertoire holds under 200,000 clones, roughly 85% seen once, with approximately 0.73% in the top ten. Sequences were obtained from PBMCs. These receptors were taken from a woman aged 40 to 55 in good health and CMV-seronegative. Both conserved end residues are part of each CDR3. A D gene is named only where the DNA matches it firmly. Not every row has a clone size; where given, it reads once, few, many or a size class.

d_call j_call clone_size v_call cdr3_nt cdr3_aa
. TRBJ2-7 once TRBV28 TGTGCCAGCAGTTTATGGAAGACAGTTGAGCAGTACTTC CASSLWKTVEQYF
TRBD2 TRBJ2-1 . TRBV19 TGTGCCAGTAGTACCGGACTAGATTACAATGAGCAGTTCTTC CASSTGLDYNEQFF
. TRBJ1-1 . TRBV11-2 TGTGCCAGCAGCTTCTACAGGGCCCCCAACACTGAAGCTTTCTTT CASSFYRAPNTEAFF
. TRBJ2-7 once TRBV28 TGTGCCAGCAAGGCAGGTCCCGGCGAGCAGTACTTC CASKAGPGEQYF
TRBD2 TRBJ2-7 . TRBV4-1 TGCGCCAGCAGCCAAGGTTCCGGTCTAGCGGGGTCCTACGAGCAGTACTTC CASSQGSGLAGSYEQYF
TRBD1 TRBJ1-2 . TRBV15 TGTGCCACCAGCAGAGAACGACAGGGTTTTGGCTACACCTTC CATSRERQGFGYTF
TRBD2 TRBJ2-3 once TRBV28 TGTGCCAGCAGGAGAGCGGGGGCGAAAACAGATACGCAGTATTTT CASRRAGAKTDTQYF
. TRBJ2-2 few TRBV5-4 TGTGCCAGCAGCGACAGTTTTTCCGGGGAGCTGTTTTTT CASSDSFSGELFF
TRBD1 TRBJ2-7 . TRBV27 TGTGCCAGCAGTCTCACTCGGACAGGGCTCTACGAGCAGTACTTC CASSLTRTGLYEQYF
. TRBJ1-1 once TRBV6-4 TGTGCCCCCCAAGGCGAGGATATGAACACTGAAGCTTTCTTT CAPQGEDMNTEAFF
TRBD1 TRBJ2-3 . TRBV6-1 TGTGCCAGCTCGACAGGGGGCGGGACAGATACGCAGTATTTT CASSTGGGTDTQYF
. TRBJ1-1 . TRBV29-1 TGCAGCGGACGACAGGTCTTGAACACTGAAGCTTTCTTT CSGRQVLNTEAFF
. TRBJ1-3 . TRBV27 TGTGCCAGCAGTTTATCCGGCTCTGGAAACACCATATATTTT CASSLSGSGNTIYF
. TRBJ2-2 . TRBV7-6 TGTGCCAGCAGTTCAGGTTGGGGTAGGGGCACCGGGGAGCTGTTTTTT CASSSGWGRGTGELFF
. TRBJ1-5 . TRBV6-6 TGTGCCAGCAGCGCAGGGAGGGCAGGCCAGCCCCAGCATTTT CASSAGRAGQPQHF
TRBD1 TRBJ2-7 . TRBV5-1 TGCGCCAGCACGATCGAGACAGGGGATTACGAGCAGTACTTC CASTIETGDYEQYF
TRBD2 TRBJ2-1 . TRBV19 TGTGCCAGTAGTATATTTGCTGGGGCTAGCGGATACAATGAGCAGTTCTTC CASSIFAGASGYNEQFF
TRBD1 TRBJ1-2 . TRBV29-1 TGCAGCGTAGCGGGGGGACAGGGGGCGGCGACTAACTATGGCTACACCTTC CSVAGGQGAATNYGYTF
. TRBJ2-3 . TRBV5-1 TGCGCCAGCAGCTTCAACGGGATCGCTAGCACAGATACGCAGTATTTT CASSFNGIASTDTQYF
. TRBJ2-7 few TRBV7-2 TGTGCCAGCAGCTTAGGAGGACTCGAGTACGAGCAGTACTTC CASSLGGLEYEQYF
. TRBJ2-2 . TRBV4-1 TGCGCCAGCAGCCTAGACCGGGACTCTGCGAACACCGGGGAGCTGTTTTTT CASSLDRDSANTGELFF
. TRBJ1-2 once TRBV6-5 TGTGCCAGCAGTCGAGGAGGACCGAGTAGCTACACCTTC CASSRGGPSSYTF
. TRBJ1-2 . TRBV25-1 TGTGCCAGCAGTGACCCCTGGGGGGGGTCTGGCAACTATGGCTACACCTTC CASSDPWGGSGNYGYTF
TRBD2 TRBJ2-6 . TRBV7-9 TGTGCCAGCAGTCATAGCGGGCAGGCCTCAGGGGCCAACGTCCTGACTTTC CASSHSGQASGANVLTF
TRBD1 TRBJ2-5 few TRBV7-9 TGTGCCAGCAGCCTAGGACAGGGGGCGAGTGAGACCCAGTACTTC CASSLGQGASETQYF
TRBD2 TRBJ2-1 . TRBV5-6 TGTGCCAGCAGCGCCATACAACTTAGACTAGCGGGAGAATTCAATGAGCAGTTCTTC CASSAIQLRLAGEFNEQFF
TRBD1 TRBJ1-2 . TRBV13 TGTGCCAGCAGCCCTCGGTCCCGGGACAGGCCAGCTAACTATGGCTACACCTTC CASSPRSRDRPANYGYTF
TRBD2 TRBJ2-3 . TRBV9 TGTGCCAGCAGCCCCTCCCCGGGACTAGCGGGAGGCGGGGCAGATACGCAGTATTTT CASSPSPGLAGGGADTQYF
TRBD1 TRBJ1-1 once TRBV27 TGTGCCAGCAGTTTTGGGGGGACAGGGGCGCGGGACACTGAAGCTTTCTTT CASSFGGTGARDTEAFF
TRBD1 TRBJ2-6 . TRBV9 TGTGCCAGCAGCCTTACAGGGGCTGGGGCCAACGTCCTGACTTTC CASSLTGAGANVLTF
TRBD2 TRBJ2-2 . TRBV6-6 TGTGCCAGCAGTTACACCGGGACTAGCCCCGGGGAGCTGTTTTTT CASSYTGTSPGELFF
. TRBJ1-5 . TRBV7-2 TGTGCCAGCAGCCTGGAGGGGAAAATTAATCAGCCCCAGCATTTT CASSLEGKINQPQHF
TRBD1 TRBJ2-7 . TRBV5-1 TGCGCCAGCAGCGAAGGGGGCGCAGGGTGGGAGCAGTACTTC CASSEGGAGWEQYF
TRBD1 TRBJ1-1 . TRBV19 TGTGCCAGTAGCTTAATTGGGACAGGGGGCACTGAAGCTTTCTTT CASSLIGTGGTEAFF
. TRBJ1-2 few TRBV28 TGTGCCAGCAGTTTCCTCACAGGGAGCTATGGCTACACCTTC CASSFLTGSYGYTF
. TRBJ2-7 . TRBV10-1 TGCGCCAGCAGTGAGGGGTGGGAGAGGGGGAGCTCCTACGAGCAGTACTTC CASSEGWERGSSYEQYF
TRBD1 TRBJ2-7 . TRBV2 TGTGCCAGCAGTACAGGCCCGGGACAGGGGAAATACGAGCAGTACTTC CASSTGPGQGKYEQYF
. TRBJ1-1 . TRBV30 TGTGCCTGGATGCAACAGAACACTGAAGCTTTCTTT CAWMQQNTEAFF
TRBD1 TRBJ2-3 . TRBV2 TGTGCCAGCAGTTGGACAGGGGCCCAAGGGGATACGCAGTATTTT CASSWTGAQGDTQYF
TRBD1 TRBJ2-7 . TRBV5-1 TGCGCCAGCAGCTTGGAACCCCAGGGGGCGTACGAGCAGTACTTC CASSLEPQGAYEQYF
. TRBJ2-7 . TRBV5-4 TGTGCCAGCAGCTTGGGGCGGGCCTACGAGCAGTACTTC CASSLGRAYEQYF
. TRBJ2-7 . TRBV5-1 TGCGCCAGCAGCTTCAGGGGACCCTACGAGCAGTACTTC CASSFRGPYEQYF